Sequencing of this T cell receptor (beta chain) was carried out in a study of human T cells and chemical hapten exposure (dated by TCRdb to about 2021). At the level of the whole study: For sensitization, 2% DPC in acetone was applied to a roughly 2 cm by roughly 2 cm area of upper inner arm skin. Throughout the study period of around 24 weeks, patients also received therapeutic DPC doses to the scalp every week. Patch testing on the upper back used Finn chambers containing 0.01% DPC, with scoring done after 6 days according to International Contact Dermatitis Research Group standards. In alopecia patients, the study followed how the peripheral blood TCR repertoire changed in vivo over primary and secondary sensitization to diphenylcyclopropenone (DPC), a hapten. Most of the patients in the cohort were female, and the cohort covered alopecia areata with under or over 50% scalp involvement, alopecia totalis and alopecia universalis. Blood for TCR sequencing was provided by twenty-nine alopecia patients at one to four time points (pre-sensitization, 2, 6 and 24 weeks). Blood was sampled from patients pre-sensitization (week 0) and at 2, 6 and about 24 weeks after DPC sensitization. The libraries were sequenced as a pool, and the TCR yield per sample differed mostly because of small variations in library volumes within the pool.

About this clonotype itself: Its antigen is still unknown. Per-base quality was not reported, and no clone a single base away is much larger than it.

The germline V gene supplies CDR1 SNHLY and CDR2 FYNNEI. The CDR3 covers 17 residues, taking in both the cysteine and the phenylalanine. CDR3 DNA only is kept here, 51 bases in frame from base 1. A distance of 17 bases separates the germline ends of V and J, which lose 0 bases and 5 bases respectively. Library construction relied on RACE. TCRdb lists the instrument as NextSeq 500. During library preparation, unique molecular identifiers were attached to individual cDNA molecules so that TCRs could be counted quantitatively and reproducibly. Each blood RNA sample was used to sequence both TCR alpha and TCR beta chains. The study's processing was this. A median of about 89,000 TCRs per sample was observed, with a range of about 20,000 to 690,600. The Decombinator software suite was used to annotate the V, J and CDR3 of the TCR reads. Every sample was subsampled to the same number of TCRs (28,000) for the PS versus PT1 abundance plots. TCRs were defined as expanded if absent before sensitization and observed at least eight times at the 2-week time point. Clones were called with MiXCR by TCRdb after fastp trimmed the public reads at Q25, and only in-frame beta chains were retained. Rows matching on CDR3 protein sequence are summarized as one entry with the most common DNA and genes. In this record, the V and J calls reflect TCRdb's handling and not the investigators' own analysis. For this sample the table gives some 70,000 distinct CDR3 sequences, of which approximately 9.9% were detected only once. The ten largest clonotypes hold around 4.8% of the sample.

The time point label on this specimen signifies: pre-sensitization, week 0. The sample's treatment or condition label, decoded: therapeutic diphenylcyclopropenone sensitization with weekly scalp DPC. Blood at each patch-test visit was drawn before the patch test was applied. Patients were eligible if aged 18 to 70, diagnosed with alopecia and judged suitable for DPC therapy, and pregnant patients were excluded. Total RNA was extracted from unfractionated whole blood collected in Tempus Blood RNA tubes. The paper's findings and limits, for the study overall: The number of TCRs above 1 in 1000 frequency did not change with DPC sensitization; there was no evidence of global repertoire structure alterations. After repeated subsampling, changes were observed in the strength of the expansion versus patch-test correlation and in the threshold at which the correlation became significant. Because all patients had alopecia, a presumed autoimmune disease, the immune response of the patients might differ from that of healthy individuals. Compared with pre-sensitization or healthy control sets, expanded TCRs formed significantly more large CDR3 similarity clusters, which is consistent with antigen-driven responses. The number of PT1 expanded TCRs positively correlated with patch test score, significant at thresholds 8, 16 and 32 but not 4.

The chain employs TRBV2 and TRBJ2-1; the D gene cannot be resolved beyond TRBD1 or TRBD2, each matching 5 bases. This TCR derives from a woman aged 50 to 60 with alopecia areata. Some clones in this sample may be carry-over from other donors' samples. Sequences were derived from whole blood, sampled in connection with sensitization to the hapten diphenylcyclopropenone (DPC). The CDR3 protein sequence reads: CASSEALSGRQDNEQFF. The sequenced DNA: TGTGCCAGCAGTGAAGCTCTATCGGGGCGTCAAGACAATGAGCAGTTCTTC.